This T cell receptor (beta chain) originates from a study of read filtering for tumor transcriptome and immune sequencing. For the study at large: After DNase treatment, RNA was made into whole-transcriptome libraries. Study-wide findings and caveats: Without single-read clonotypes, shared clonotype proportions correlated more between IR-seq and RNA-seq.

The CDR3 totals 14 residues. V was pared by 5 bases and J by 2 bases, with 5 bases of the junction left unmatched. CDR1 and CDR2 from the germline V gene are SGHRS and YFSETQ. Details on this clonotype: Its antigen is as yet unknown.

Molecular barcoded adaptors covering alpha/delta and beta/gamma chains were used on 400 to 450 ng RNA. MiXCR, run by TCRdb on the reads, gives a single entry per CDR3 protein. The sample carries roughly 60,000 distinct CDR3 sequences, under 25% recorded once. V usage is TRBV5-1 and J usage is TRBJ1-1, with 8 positions matching TRBD1. The sample taken for sequencing was a population of CD138-negative cells sorted from bone marrow. The sequence was obtained from a donor aged 40 or over with multiple myeloma. The CDR3 here is CASRPGTGNTEAFF. The CDR3 nucleotides are TGCGCCAGCAGACCCGGGACAGGAAACACTGAAGCTTTCTTT.